Following are 31 T cell receptor beta chains from one sample sequenced in a study of OX40 agonist ivuxolimab in advanced cancers. Assay: immunoSEQ multiplex PCR; the TCRdb copy retains only in-frame clones and omits some. There are tens of thousands of clones in the sample; 85% to 90% occur only once, and about 4% lies in the top ten. Specimen: CD4+ or CD8+ T cells sorted from blood, collected in a trial of the OX40 agonist ivuxolimab. The receptors stem from an adult with an advanced solid tumor such as melanoma, head and neck, liver or kidney cancer.

This chain connects TRBV4-1 to TRBJ1-5, with D unresolved. The CDR3 length is 15 residues. Between the trimmed V and J ends, which lost 0 bases and 3 bases, there was a span of 9 bases. CDR1 MGHRA and CDR2 YSYEKL come from the germline V gene. CDR3 region: CASSQDPATNQPQHF. As DNA, the CDR3 is TGCGCCAGCAGCCAAGACCCCGCGACCAATCAGCCCCAGCATTTT.

This chain connects TRBV6-1 to TRBJ1-1; 7 bases agree with TRBD1. The germline CDR1 and CDR2 sequences are MNHNS and SASEGT. V trimming: 2 bases; J trimming: 4 bases; junction bases outside the gene matches: 1. CDR3 length: 13 amino acids. The CDR3 DNA is TGTGCCAGCAGTGAAAGGGACAGCACTGAAGCTTTCTTT. Its translation is CASSERDSTEAFF.

The chain is built from TRBV28 and TRBJ1-1; 9 bases align to TRBD1. The CDR3 has 18 amino acids. J gave up 0 bases and V 5 bases, and 13 bases lay outside the gene matches. Germline-derived CDR1 and CDR2 are MDHEN and SYDVKM. CDR3 in amino acids: CASSQTAGTGLLNTEAFF. CDR3 nucleotide sequence: TGTGCCAGCAGTCAAACAGCCGGGACAGGGCTACTGAACACTGAAGCTTTCTTT.

This rearrangement joins TRBV28 to TRBJ2-1, with 7 bases identical to TRBD1. The V and J ends lost 6 bases and 1 base, in that order; junction bases with no gene match: 21. CDR1 is MDHEN and CDR2 is SYDVKM in the germline V gene. The CDR3 length is 20 residues. The CDR3 sequence is CASRINRGIGTTLSYNEQFF. CDR3 nucleotides: TGTGCCAGCAGGATTAACAGGGGAATCGGGACGACTCTATCCTACAATGAGCAGTTCTTC.

The chain is built from TRBV19 and TRBJ2-7; TRBD1 might be the D (6 bases). CDR1 LNHDA and CDR2 SQIVND come from the germline V gene (reference sequence). This CDR3 has 13 residues. V gave up 5 bases and J gave up 2 bases, with 10 bases separating them. In DNA form, the CDR3 reads TGTGCCAGTAGTGCAGGGGATGCCTACGAGCAGTACTTC. Its protein product is CASSAGDAYEQYF.

The gene calls are TRBV6-5 and TRBJ2-7; TRBD2 matches at 7 bases. CDR3 size: 15 residues. V lost 7 bases, J lost 2 bases, and 11 bases stayed unmatched. CDR1 is MNHEY and CDR2 is SVGAGI in the germline V gene. This chain's CDR3 is CASTQWGGSPYEQYF. The CDR3 DNA reads TGTGCCAGCACTCAATGGGGGGGTTCGCCCTACGAGCAGTACTTC.

The gene calls are TRBV28 and TRBJ2-7; D is unresolved. Germline lookup yields CDR1 MDHEN and CDR2 SYDVKM. Deletions cut 7 bases from V and 5 bases from J, with 12 bases between. The CDR3 totals 12 residues. CDR3 DNA: TGTGCCAGCACCTCCCTCTTTGACGAGCAGTACTTC. Encoded protein: CASTSLFDEQYF.

This chain connects TRBV4-1 to TRBJ2-5; tentatively, D is TRBD1 (5 bases). V was shortened by 3 bases and J by 0 bases, with 11 bases between the two germline ends. The germline V gene encodes CDR1 MGHRA and CDR2 YSYEKL. This CDR3 region has 15 residues. CDR3 region: CASSQADSYQETQYF. The CDR3 DNA sequence: TGCGCCAGCAGCCAGGCCGACAGCTACCAAGAGACCCAGTACTTC.

The CDR3 protein is CASSLGTIKNYGYTF. In DNA, the CDR3 is TGCGCCAGCAGCTTGGGTACCATCAAAAACTATGGCTACACCTTC. The chain carries TRBV5-1 and TRBJ1-2; unclear D gene. The CDR3 length is 15 residues. Germline V gives CDR1 SGHRS, CDR2 YFSETQ. The germline V and J ends were trimmed by 0 bases and 2 bases, with 11 bases remaining between them.

The chain is built from TRBV28 and TRBJ1-5; TRBD1 matches 7 bases. Looked up from germline, CDR1 is MDHEN and CDR2 is SYDVKM. V lost 6 bases to trimming and J lost 0 bases; unmatched junction nucleotides: 8. This CDR3 comprises 16 residues. The CDR3 bases are TGTGCCAGCAGACCAGGGGGTGTTTTTAGCAATCAGCCCCAGCATTTT. Translating gives CASRPGGVFSNQPQHF.

The V call is TRBV7-9, the J call TRBJ1-4, with a tentative D call TRBD1 (5 bases). V was cut by 4 bases and J by 5 bases, with 14 bases left in between. The CDR3 runs to 15 residues. CDR1 and CDR2 from the germline V gene are SEHNR and FQNEAQ (reference sequence). The CDR3 here is CASSSSGQGNEKLFF. The CDR3 nucleotides read TGTGCCAGCAGCTCATCAGGCCAGGGCAATGAAAAACTGTTTTTT.

The V call is TRBV7-2, the J call TRBJ2-2; TRBD2 matches at 10 bases. Unmatched junction bases numbered 5, after V lost 2 bases and J lost 8 bases. CDR3 length equals 15 residues. Germline V lookup: CDR1 SGHTA, CDR2 FQGNSA. The CDR3 loop reads CASSLFLAGAGELFF. The CDR3 DNA reads as TGTGCCAGCAGCTTATTTCTAGCGGGGGCTGGGGAGCTGTTTTTT.

This clone has a single count. The chain uses TRBV27 and TRBJ1-1, with 7 bases aligning to TRBD1. The CDR3 consists of 15 residues. CDR1 and CDR2 from the germline V gene are MNHEY and SMNVEV (reference sequence). The trim removed 4 bases at V and 3 bases at J, leaving 8 bases unmatched. CDR3 DNA sequence: TGTGCCAGCAGTTCCATGACAGGGCAGTACACTGAAGCTTTCTTT. Translation: CASSSMTGQYTEAFF.

The V call is TRBV28, the J call TRBJ1-4; D uncertain. The CDR3 has 15 residues. Deletions cut 3 bases from V and 3 bases from J, with 11 bases between. Looked up from germline, CDR1 is MDHEN and CDR2 is SYDVKM. CDR3 sequence: CASSLVGPANEKLFF. CDR3 coding DNA: TGTGCCAGCAGTTTGGTTGGGCCAGCTAATGAAAAACTGTTTTTT. Drawing the rest from reference TRBV28 and TRBJ1-4, the complete variable domain is DVKVTQSSRYLVKRTGEKVFLECVQDMDHENMFWYRQDPGLGLRLIYFSYDVKMKEKGDIPEGYSVSREKKERFSLILESASTNQTSMYLCASSLVGPANEKLFFGSGTQLSVL.

The chain joins TRBV15 to TRBJ2-5; D might be TRBD2 (6 bases). Trimming removed 2 bases from V and 1 base from J, with 14 bases in between. The CDR3 totals 16 residues. The V gene's germline CDR1 is LNHNV and CDR2 YYDKDF (reference sequence). CDR3 in DNA: TGTGCCACCAGCAGAAATGCTCCCGGGGGCCAAGAGACCCAGTACTTC. Encoded protein: CATSRNAPGGQETQYF.

In its sample, this clone is medium-sized. The chain employs TRBV4-2 and TRBJ2-7; TRBD2 matches at 8 bases. V lost 1 base, J lost 7 bases, and 9 bases stayed unmatched. Per germline, CDR1 LGHNA and CDR2 YNFKEQ. This CDR3 region has 15 residues. The CDR3 protein is CASSQGRRGEWEQYF. The CDR3 bases are TGTGCCAGCAGCCAAGGGCGGCGGGGGGAATGGGAGCAGTACTTC.

As DNA, the CDR3 is TGTGCCACCAGCAGGGACAGGGCCGGGGAGCTGTTTTTT. Protein: CATSRDRAGELFF. The rearrangement links TRBV15 to TRBJ2-2; 8 bases agree with TRBD1. V lost 3 bases to trimming and J lost 6 bases; unmatched junction nucleotides: 0. CDR1 is LNHNV and CDR2 is YYDKDF in the germline V gene (reference sequence). CDR3 size: 13 residues.

The chain has TRBV7-2 and TRBJ2-1, with 10 positions matching TRBD1. Germline CDR1 SGHTA, CDR2 FQGNSA. This CDR3 is built from 15 residues. V trimming: 0 bases; J trimming: 12 bases; junction bases outside the gene matches: 8. The CDR3 sequence: CASSLASSRDRGQFF. The DNA of the CDR3 is TGTGCCAGCAGCTTAGCTTCTTCCCGGGACAGGGGGCAGTTCTTC.

The chain is built from TRBV20-1 and TRBJ2-1; the D gene could be TRBD1 or TRBD2 (6 bases each). The CDR3 spans 11 residues. Per the germline V gene, CDR1 is DFQATT and CDR2 is SNEGSKA (reference sequence). V was shortened by 3 bases and J by 9 bases, with 9 bases between the two germline ends. The CDR3 spells CSASRGVEQFF. CDR3 in DNA: TGCAGTGCTAGTAGGGGGGTTGAGCAGTTCTTC.

The chain links TRBV12-5 to TRBJ2-5; 9 bases fit TRBD1. The J call may be incorrect, as the DNA end agrees better with TRBJ2-7. Germline-derived CDR1 and CDR2 are LGHNT and FRNRAP. The CDR3 loop spans 15 amino acids. CDR3 in DNA: TGTGCTAGTGGTCTGGGACAGGGAGGCTTCTACGAGCAGTACTTC. Its translation is CASGLGQGGFYEQYF.

The chain is built from TRBV27 and TRBJ1-5, with 10 bases lining up with TRBD1. V dropped 7 bases and J dropped 3; count of bases not matched to a gene: 6. CDR1 and CDR2 from the germline V gene are MNHEY and SMNVEV (reference sequence). CDR3 length: 15 residues. The CDR3 sequence is CASKGQGGDNQPQHF. In nucleotides, the CDR3 is TGTGCCAGCAAAGGACAGGGGGGAGACAATCAGCCCCAGCATTTT.

CDR3 sequence (DNA): TGTGCCAGCAGTAAACAGGGGACGAGCACAGATACGCAGTATTTT. It encodes CASSKQGTSTDTQYF. V is TRBV6-5 and J is TRBJ2-3; TRBD1 matches 7 bases. This CDR3 contains 15 residues. V lost 5 bases to trimming and J lost 0 bases; unmatched junction nucleotides: 5. The germline gives CDR1 MNHEY, CDR2 SVGAGI.

This chain uses TRBV5-1 with TRBJ1-2; 7 bases align to TRBD1. Trimming took 2 bases from V and 6 from J; bases not matched to a gene: 4. This CDR3 spans 13 amino acids. Germline V lookup: CDR1 SGHRS, CDR2 YFSETQ. The CDR3 nucleotides are TGCGCCAGCAGCTTCGGGACAGCGGATGGCTACACCTTC. The encoded protein is CASSFGTADGYTF.

The CDR3 DNA is TGTGCCAGTGGCCGCGGGACGGGGGGTGAAAAACTGTTTTTT. Its protein is CASGRGTGGEKLFF. The chain has TRBV19 and TRBJ1-4, with D possibly being TRBD1 (5 bases). The ends were cut back, 8 bases at V and 7 bases at J, with 17 bases in the middle. The V gene's germline CDR1 is LNHDA and CDR2 SQIVND (reference sequence). CDR3 size: 14 residues.

This chain uses TRBV11-2 with TRBJ2-1; TRBD2 aligns across 9 bases. CDR3 length: 17 amino acids. The germline V gene has CDR1 SGHAT and CDR2 FQNNGV. V was pared by 2 bases and J by 0 bases, with 5 bases of the junction left unmatched. DNA for the CDR3: TGTGCCAGCAGCTTAATCGGCGGGGGGGGCTCCTACAATGAGCAGTTCTTC. It encodes CASSLIGGGGSYNEQFF. Using reference TRBV11-2 and TRBJ2-1 for the parts outside the CDR3, the full variable domain is EAGVAQSPRYKIIEKRQSVAFWCNPISGHATLYWYQQILGQGPKLLIQFQNNGVVDDSQLPKDRFSAERLKGVDSTLKIQPAKLEDSAVYLCASSLIGGGGSYNEQFFGPGTRLTVL.

The chain recombines TRBV29-1 with TRBJ2-1, with D hard to call. The CDR3 consists of 11 residues. V lost 5 bases and J lost 9, with 11 bases in between. Germline V lookup: CDR1 SQVTM, CDR2 ANQGSEA. Here the CDR3 reads CSVSLVGEQFF. The CDR3 nucleotides are TGCAGCGTTAGCCTAGTGGGTGAGCAGTTCTTC.

The chain carries TRBV5-4 and TRBJ2-2, with TRBD2 matching 8 bases. V shed 3 bases, J shed 5 bases, and the junction held 12 bases outside the gene matches. The germline gives CDR1 SGHNT, CDR2 YYREEE (reference sequence). This CDR3 comprises 17 residues. CDR3 in amino acids: CASSSRGAGVGTGELFF. Written as DNA, the CDR3 is TGTGCCAGCAGCTCGCGGGGAGCGGGAGTTGGAACCGGGGAGCTGTTTTTT.

The rearrangement joins TRBV10-1 to TRBJ2-7, with D unresolved. In germline, CDR1 is WNHNN, CDR2 SYGVQD (reference sequence). The V end lost 5 bases, the J end lost 6 bases, and 11 bases lay between the germline ends. The CDR3 extends over 12 amino acids. The chain's CDR3 is CASSRPSGEQYF. Here the CDR3 DNA reads TGCGCCAGCAGTCGACCAAGTGGCGAGCAGTACTTC.

The chain employs TRBV7-8 and TRBJ2-5; 9 positions match TRBD1. Germline lookup yields CDR1 SGHVS and CDR2 FQNEAQ. This CDR3 region has 15 residues. V shed 3 bases, J shed 5 bases, and the junction held 7 bases outside the gene matches. CDR3 region: CASSFGTGRAETQYF. In DNA form, the CDR3 reads TGTGCCAGCAGCTTCGGGACAGGGAGGGCGGAGACCCAGTACTTC. Full variable domain (outside the CDR3, taken from reference TRBV7-8 and TRBJ2-5): GAGVSQSPRYKVAKRGQDVALRCDPISGHVSLFWYQQALGQGPEFLTYFQNEAQLDKSGLPSDRFFAERPEGSVSTLKIQRTQQEDSAVYLCASSFGTGRAETQYFGPGTRLLVL.

This rearrangement joins TRBV2 to TRBJ2-3; possibly TRBD1 or TRBD2 for D (5 bases each). Germline CDR1 and CDR2: SNHLY and FYNNEI. The ends were cut back, 4 bases at V and 0 bases at J, with 11 bases in the middle. There are 15 residues in the CDR3. CDR3: CASSVEGYSTDTQYF. The CDR3 DNA follows: TGTGCCAGCAGTGTCGAGGGGTATAGCACAGATACGCAGTATTTT. The variable domain in full, completed from reference TRBV2 and TRBJ2-3, reads EPEVTQTPSHQVTQMGQEVILRCVPISNHLYFYWYRQILGQKVEFLVSFYNNEISEKSEIFDDQFSVERPDGSNFTLKIRSTKLEDSAMYFCASSVEGYSTDTQYFGPGTRLTVL.

This chain links TRBV28 with TRBJ1-2, with D perhaps matching TRBD1 (5 bases). CDR3 length equals 12 residues. Trimming took off 7 bases at V and 7 bases at J, with 13 bases between the two ends. Germline V gene data show CDR1 as MDHEN and CDR2 as SYDVKM. CDR3 residues: CASKEGLLGYTF. The CDR3 nucleotides are TGTGCCAGCAAGGAGGGACTACTTGGCTACACCTTC.